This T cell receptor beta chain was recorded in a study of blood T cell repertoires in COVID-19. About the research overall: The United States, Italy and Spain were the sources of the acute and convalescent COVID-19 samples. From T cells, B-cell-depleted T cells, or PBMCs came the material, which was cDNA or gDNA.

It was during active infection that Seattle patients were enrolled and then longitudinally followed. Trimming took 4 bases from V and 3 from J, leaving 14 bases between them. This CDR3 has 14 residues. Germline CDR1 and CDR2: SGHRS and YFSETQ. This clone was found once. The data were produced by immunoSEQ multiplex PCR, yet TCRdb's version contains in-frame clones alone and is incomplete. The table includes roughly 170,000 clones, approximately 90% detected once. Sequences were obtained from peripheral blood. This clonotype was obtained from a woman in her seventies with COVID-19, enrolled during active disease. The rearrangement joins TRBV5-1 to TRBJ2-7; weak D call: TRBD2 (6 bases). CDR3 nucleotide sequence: TGCGCCAGCAGCCCAAGGACTACAGTCTACGAGCAGTACTTC. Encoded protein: CASSPRTTVYEQYF.